This record covers a single TCR beta chain. Primers for the PCR totalled 60 Vbeta and 13 Jbeta. Libraries were prepared by immunoSEQ multiplex PCR; TCRdb keeps only in-frame clonotypes and omits some of them. The sample lists under 200,000 clones; approximately 71% were seen once. The germline V and J ends were trimmed by 1 base and 3 bases, with 11 bases remaining between them. The germline V gene encodes CDR1 PRHDT and CDR2 FYEKMQ (reference sequence). The CDR3 length is 15 residues. The data derive from a study of cytomegalovirus exposure and HLA in healthy donors. This rearrangement joins TRBV13 to TRBJ2-3; maybe TRBD1 (6 bases). Sequencing was carried out using PBMCs. This receptor was taken from a woman between 40 and 55 years old in good health and CMV-seropositive. This chain's CDR3 is CASSLEQGKTDTQYF. Written as DNA, the CDR3 is TGTGCCAGCAGCTTAGAACAGGGTAAAACAGATACGCAGTATTTT.